The 21 T cell receptor beta chains below were found in one sample sequenced in a study of monozygotic twins with inflammatory bowel disease. After re-calling the 5' RACE reads, TCRdb lists one entry per CDR3 protein, DNA absent. The repertoire table contains about 380,000 distinct CDR3 sequences. The specimen was blood. These receptor sequences come from a human donor with ulcerative colitis or Crohn's disease, or a healthy co-twin of an affected twin (not recorded which).

The chain has TRBV5-1 and TRBJ2-4; the TCRdb call, TRBD1, lacks DNA for checking. This CDR3 has 14 amino acids. The germline gives CDR1 SGHRS, CDR2 YFSETQ. CDR3 sequence: CASSPGFQVVIQYF.

The genes are TRBV19 and TRBJ2-5; the D gene TCRdb calls, TRBD2, cannot be checked with no DNA. Looked up from germline, CDR1 is LNHDA and CDR2 is SQIVND (reference sequence). The CDR3 consists of 17 residues. The CDR3 region is CASSLYTLAGVQETQYF.

The genes are TRBV18 and TRBJ2-3; lacking DNA, the TRBD2 call made by TCRdb goes unchecked. CDR3 size: 17 residues. Germline V CDR1 and CDR2: KGHSH, LQKENI. The CDR3 sequence is CASSPPDYRPSTDTQYF.

CDR3 loop: CASSRKGVRETQYF. The rearrangement links TRBV7-2 to TRBJ2-5; lacking DNA, the TRBD1 call made by TCRdb goes unchecked. The CDR3 spans 14 residues. Germline V gene lookup returns CDR1 SGHTA and CDR2 FQGNSA.

V usage is TRBV29-1 and J usage is TRBJ1-1. The CDR3 covers 13 residues. The germline CDR1 and CDR2 sequences are SQVTM and ANQGSEA. The CDR3 sequence: CSSILTAATEAFF. The full variable domain, rest sourced from reference TRBV29-1 and TRBJ1-1, is SAVISQKPSRDICQRGTSLTIQCQVDSQVTMMFWYRQQPGQSLTLIATANQGSEATYESGFVIDKFPISRPNLTFSTLTVSNMSPEDSSIYLCSSILTAATEAFFGQGTRLTVV.

The rearrangement links TRBV18 to TRBJ1-1; the D call from TCRdb, TRBD1, cannot be confirmed without DNA. There are 15 residues in the CDR3. Per the germline V gene, CDR1 is KGHSH and CDR2 is LQKENI. The chain's CDR3 is CASSPGRVSDTEAFF. The full variable domain, its missing parts supplied by reference TRBV18 and TRBJ1-1, is NAGVMQNPRHLVRRRGQEARLRCSPMKGHSHVYWYRQLPEEGLKFMVYLQKENIIDESGMPKERFSAEFPKEGPSILRIQQVVRGDSAAYFCASSPGRVSDTEAFFGQGTRLTVV.

The rearrangement links TRBV5-1 to TRBJ1-5. CDR3 length equals 13 residues. Germline loops: CDR1 SGHRS, CDR2 YFSETQ. CDR3: CATRGRGNQPQHF.

The chain carries TRBV21-1 and TRBJ1-5; TCRdb picks TRBD1, but there is no DNA to check that call. TRBV21-1 is a recognized pseudogene. The CDR3 sequence is 18 residues long. The CDR3 here is CASSRPDQGEHSNQPQHF.

This chain links TRBV11-2 with TRBJ1-3; TCRdb outputs TRBD1, but without DNA this stays unchecked. Per germline, CDR1 SGHAT and CDR2 FQNNGV. This CDR3 comprises 18 residues. The CDR3 reads CASSYLRGRELSGNTIYF.

This chain's CDR3 is CASSLAFNTEAFF. V usage is TRBV19 and J usage is TRBJ1-1. This CDR3 is built from 13 residues. The germline gives CDR1 LNHDA, CDR2 SQIVND (reference sequence).

This sequence joins TRBV5-1 and TRBJ2-7; TCRdb selects TRBD1, and the lack of DNA leaves this call unchecked. The CDR3 runs 16 residues. Germline V gene data show CDR1 as SGHRS and CDR2 as YFSETQ. CDR3 in amino acids: CASSSSGFGTAYEQYF.

This chain joins TRBV20-1 and TRBJ2-7; TCRdb's D call, TRBD1, is unchecked because there is no DNA. Germline loops: CDR1 DFQATT, CDR2 SNEGSKA (reference sequence). This CDR3 comprises 14 residues. The CDR3 reads CSAPPGQGFYEQYF.

CDR3 in amino acids: CASRWENSDTQYF. The genes are TRBV5-6 and TRBJ2-3. CDR1 and CDR2 (germline): SGHDT, YYEEEE. This CDR3 region has 13 residues.

The chain employs TRBV4-3 and TRBJ2-1. Looked up from germline, CDR1 is LGHNA and CDR2 is YSLEER. This CDR3 spans 15 amino acids. CDR3 amino acids: CASSQVRDSYNEQFF.

V and J are TRBV19 and TRBJ2-1; TCRdb's assignment of TRBD2 cannot be checked, as there is no DNA. This CDR3 is built from 16 residues. Germline assignment: CDR1 LNHDA and CDR2 SQIVND (reference sequence). This CDR3 reads CASSIGTSGGANEQFF.

This rearrangement joins TRBV7-2 to TRBJ1-5. In germline, CDR1 is SGHTA, CDR2 FQGNSA. CDR3 length: 15 amino acids. The CDR3 protein is CASSLDHSTAGAQHF. The variable domain in full, with the rest retrieved from reference TRBV7-2 and TRBJ1-5, is GAGVSQSPSNKVTEKGKDVELRCDPISGHTALYWYRQSLGQGLEFLIYFQGNSAPDKSGLPSDRFSAERTGGSVSTLTIQRTQQEDSAVYLCASSLDHSTAGAQHFGDGTRLSIL.

The V and J genes are TRBV7-3 and TRBJ2-3; the D call of TRBD2 rests on TCRdb alone, since no DNA is present to check it. There are 17 residues in the CDR3. Germline V gene sequence: CDR1 SGHTA, CDR2 FQGTGA. The CDR3 is CASSLTGSGSSTDTQYF.

The J gene is TRBJ2-1, the V gene TRBV20-1; the TRBD1 assignment by TCRdb is unverifiable without DNA. The CDR3 runs to 18 residues. The germline V gene has CDR1 DFQATT and CDR2 SNEGSKA (reference sequence). This chain's CDR3 is CSARSPGGRFGMNNEQFF.

The chain is built from TRBV4-1 and TRBJ2-2. CDR1 and CDR2 from the germline V gene are MGHRA and YSYEKL. This CDR3 is built from 16 residues. The CDR3: CASSQVTRSNTGELFF.

The chain links TRBV20-1 to TRBJ1-6; TCRdb gives TRBD1 as the D gene, but with no DNA this cannot be confirmed. The CDR3 totals 14 residues. From germline, CDR1 is DFQATT and CDR2 SNEGSKA (reference sequence). The CDR3 protein is CSANPGTIGSPLHF.

This chain joins TRBV7-9 and TRBJ2-2; TCRdb's D call, TRBD1, is unchecked because there is no DNA. The CDR3 length is 15 residues. Germline V gene data show CDR1 as SEHNR and CDR2 as FQNEAQ (reference sequence). Here the CDR3 reads CASSFTPSNTGELFF.